A selection of T cell receptor beta chains follows, all from one sample in a study of T cells in Graves' hyperthyroidism and ophthalmopathy. TCRdb analysed the multiplex PCR reads with MiXCR anew, one entry per CDR3 protein. Among almost 50,000 distinct CDR3 sequences listed, roughly 50% were seen once. Sequences were obtained from peripheral blood or thyroid tissue (not recorded which). Receptor source: a man between 18 and 35 years old with Graves' hyperthyroidism. Both conserved end residues are part of each CDR3. Each record gives: CDR3 DNA, CDR3 protein, J gene, V gene, clone size, D gene. A D gene is named only where the DNA matches it firmly. Rows give clone size only sometimes, using once, few, many, or a class for an expanded clone.

cdr3_nt: TGTGCCAGCAGCTCCCTCGGGACAAGGGGAAATTCACCCCTCCACTTT
cdr3_aa: CASSSLGTRGNSPLHF
j_call: TRBJ1-6
v_call: TRBV2
clone_size: NA
d_call: NA

cdr3_nt: TGTGCCAGCAGTTACGGGGTACGGGGGCAAGGAGAGACCCAGTACTTC
cdr3_aa: CASSYGVRGQGETQYF
j_call: TRBJ2-5
v_call: TRBV6-6
clone_size: many
d_call: NA

cdr3_nt: TGTGCCACCAGTGATACCCGACACCCCGATCAGCCCCAGCATTTT
cdr3_aa: CATSDTRHPDQPQHF
j_call: TRBJ1-5
v_call: TRBV24-1
clone_size: NA
d_call: NA

cdr3_nt: TGTGCCTGGTTAAGCGGGACAGGGGTATACTATGGCTACACCTTC
cdr3_aa: CAWLSGTGVYYGYTF
j_call: TRBJ1-2
v_call: TRBV30
clone_size: NA
d_call: TRBD1

cdr3_nt: TGTGCCAGCAGCGTAGCGGGGGCCAACGTCCTGACTTTC
cdr3_aa: CASSVAGANVLTF
j_call: TRBJ2-6
v_call: TRBV9
clone_size: NA
d_call: NA

cdr3_nt: TGCAGCGTTGAAGGGACAGGAGGCTTCACTGAAGCTTTCTTT
cdr3_aa: CSVEGTGGFTEAFF
j_call: TRBJ1-1
v_call: TRBV29-1
clone_size: NA
d_call: TRBD1

cdr3_nt: TGCAGTGCTGGCTTAGGCTCCTACAATGAGCAGTTCTTC
cdr3_aa: CSAGLGSYNEQFF
j_call: TRBJ2-1
v_call: TRBV20-1
clone_size: NA
d_call: NA

cdr3_nt: TGCAGTGCTGGAGAGACCTTGCGGGAGCAAGAGACCCAGTACTTC
cdr3_aa: CSAGETLREQETQYF
j_call: TRBJ2-5
v_call: TRBV20-1
clone_size: NA
d_call: TRBD2

cdr3_nt: TGCAGTGCTAAGCGCGGGGGTGAGATGAACACTGAAGCTTTCTTT
cdr3_aa: CSAKRGGEMNTEAFF
j_call: TRBJ1-1
v_call: TRBV20-1
clone_size: many
d_call: NA

cdr3_nt: TGTGCCAGCAGCGTAGAGGGGGCTTGGGAGGAGACCCAGTACTTC
cdr3_aa: CASSVEGAWEETQYF
j_call: TRBJ2-5
v_call: TRBV9
clone_size: NA
d_call: TRBD1

cdr3_nt: TGTGCCACCAGCAGAACCCTATTTCAGCCCCAGCATTTT
cdr3_aa: CATSRTLFQPQHF
j_call: TRBJ1-5
v_call: TRBV15
clone_size: NA
d_call: NA

cdr3_nt: TGTGCCAGCAGCTTAGTGACAGGGGGAAGCTACGAGCAGTACTTC
cdr3_aa: CASSLVTGGSYEQYF
j_call: TRBJ2-7
v_call: TRBV7-9
clone_size: many
d_call: TRBD1

cdr3_nt: TGTGCCAGCAGTGAAGTCGGGGGCTACACCTTC
cdr3_aa: CASSEVGGYTF
j_call: TRBJ1-2
v_call: TRBV2
clone_size: few
d_call: NA

cdr3_nt: TGCGCCAGCAGACTGTCGACACAAGGCGATTATGGCTACACCTTC
cdr3_aa: CASRLSTQGDYGYTF
j_call: TRBJ1-2
v_call: TRBV5-1
clone_size: few
d_call: NA

cdr3_nt: TGCAGTGCTCTATCGACAGGCCTCTATGGCTACACCTTC
cdr3_aa: CSALSTGLYGYTF
j_call: TRBJ1-2
v_call: TRBV20-1
clone_size: NA
d_call: NA

cdr3_nt: TGTGCCAGCAGACCCCCGGGACGGACTAATGAAAAACTGTTTTTT
cdr3_aa: CASRPPGRTNEKLFF
j_call: TRBJ1-4
v_call: TRBV6-5
clone_size: NA
d_call: NA

cdr3_nt: TGCAGCGTTGCGGTGGGACTAGCGAACACCGGGGAGCTGTTTTTT
cdr3_aa: CSVAVGLANTGELFF
j_call: TRBJ2-2
v_call: TRBV29-1
clone_size: NA
d_call: TRBD2

cdr3_nt: TGTGCCAGCAGCAATTTAGTCGGGAATGGTGGGGCCAACGTCCTGACTTTC
cdr3_aa: CASSNLVGNGGANVLTF
j_call: TRBJ2-6
v_call: TRBV21-1
clone_size: NA
d_call: NA

cdr3_nt: TGCAGTGCTAATCGAGGGATGGAGACCCAGTACTTC
cdr3_aa: CSANRGMETQYF
j_call: TRBJ2-5
v_call: TRBV20-1
clone_size: NA
d_call: NA

cdr3_nt: TGTGCCAGCAGTCCACTAGCGGGAGTGGGGGAGCAGTACTTC
cdr3_aa: CASSPLAGVGEQYF
j_call: TRBJ2-7
v_call: TRBV6-2/TRBV6-3
clone_size: many
d_call: TRBD2

cdr3_nt: TGCGCCAGTCACGGGGACTCCTACGAGCAGTACTTC
cdr3_aa: CASHGDSYEQYF
j_call: TRBJ2-7
v_call: TRBV5-1
clone_size: NA
d_call: NA

cdr3_nt: TGTGCCACCAGCAGAGATCTGGGGGGTTCTTACGAGCAGTACTTC
cdr3_aa: CATSRDLGGSYEQYF
j_call: TRBJ2-7
v_call: TRBV15
clone_size: NA
d_call: NA

cdr3_nt: TGCGCCAGCAGCCAAGATCCCGGGCAGCGCGAGCAGTACTTC
cdr3_aa: CASSQDPGQREQYF
j_call: TRBJ2-7
v_call: TRBV4-1
clone_size: many
d_call: NA

cdr3_nt: TGTGCCAGCAGTCCAGGGGGCGCGGGTGAAAAACTGTTTTTT
cdr3_aa: CASSPGGAGEKLFF
j_call: TRBJ1-4
v_call: TRBV13
clone_size: once
d_call: TRBD1

cdr3_nt: TGCGCCAGCAGCTTGGAGGACGCCCGAAATGAAAAACTGTTTTTT
cdr3_aa: CASSLEDARNEKLFF
j_call: TRBJ1-4
v_call: TRBV5-1
clone_size: few
d_call: NA

cdr3_nt: TGTGCCAGCAGTGAATTGTTGGGGGTCGAGACCCAGTACTTC
cdr3_aa: CASSELLGVETQYF
j_call: TRBJ2-5
v_call: TRBV25-1
clone_size: once
d_call: NA

cdr3_nt: TGCAGCGCCCCTGTGCATCACGGAAACTATGGCTACACCTTC
cdr3_aa: CSAPVHHGNYGYTF
j_call: TRBJ1-2
v_call: TRBV29-1
clone_size: NA
d_call: NA

cdr3_nt: TGTGCCAGCAGAAATGGGATGAACACTGAAGCTTTCTTT
cdr3_aa: CASRNGMNTEAFF
j_call: TRBJ1-1
v_call: TRBV2
clone_size: NA
d_call: NA

cdr3_nt: TGCAGTGCTAGAGAGGGGATCCGTAATGAAAAACTGTTTTTT
cdr3_aa: CSAREGIRNEKLFF
j_call: TRBJ1-4
v_call: TRBV20-1
clone_size: medium-sized
d_call: NA

cdr3_nt: TGTGCCAGCAGCTTTATCTACAGGGACCAAGAGACCCAGTACTTC
cdr3_aa: CASSFIYRDQETQYF
j_call: TRBJ2-5
v_call: TRBV7-9
clone_size: once
d_call: NA

cdr3_nt: TGTGCCAGCAGCCGACAGGGCACAGAGAAAAAACTGTTTTTT
cdr3_aa: CASSRQGTEKKLFF
j_call: TRBJ1-4
v_call: TRBV7-9
clone_size: NA
d_call: TRBD1

cdr3_nt: TGTGCCACCAGCGGGGGAGTGGAGAACACTGAAGCTTTCTTT
cdr3_aa: CATSGGVENTEAFF
j_call: TRBJ1-1
v_call: TRBV24-1
clone_size: NA
d_call: NA

cdr3_nt: TGTGCCAGCAGCTTAGCAGGGGCCAGCACAGATACGCAGTATTTT
cdr3_aa: CASSLAGASTDTQYF
j_call: TRBJ2-3
v_call: TRBV7-3
clone_size: many
d_call: NA

cdr3_nt: TGCGCCAGCAGTGAGTCGAAGGGGGGCTGGACTGAAGCTTTCTTT
cdr3_aa: CASSESKGGWTEAFF
j_call: TRBJ1-1
v_call: TRBV10-1
clone_size: medium-sized
d_call: NA

cdr3_nt: TGTGCCAGCAGCTCCCAGGGGGCGACTAATGAAAAACTGTTTTTT
cdr3_aa: CASSSQGATNEKLFF
j_call: TRBJ1-4
v_call: TRBV7-8
clone_size: NA
d_call: TRBD1

cdr3_nt: TGTGCCAGCAGTGAGTCTGGCTACGAGCAGTACTTC
cdr3_aa: CASSESGYEQYF
j_call: TRBJ2-7
v_call: TRBV2
clone_size: NA
d_call: NA

cdr3_nt: TGTGCCATCAGGGACGGGACTAGCGGTGCCTACGAGCAGTACTTC
cdr3_aa: CAIRDGTSGAYEQYF
j_call: TRBJ2-7
v_call: TRBV10-3
clone_size: NA
d_call: TRBD2

cdr3_nt: TGTGCCAGCAGCTTAGCGGGTGGAGGGCCAGTAGCCGAGCAGTACTTC
cdr3_aa: CASSLAGGGPVAEQYF
j_call: TRBJ2-7
v_call: TRBV7-9
clone_size: few
d_call: NA

cdr3_nt: TGCAGCGTTGTCGGGGGGGGAGAGCTAACCGGGGAGCTGTTTTTT
cdr3_aa: CSVVGGGELTGELFF
j_call: TRBJ2-2
v_call: TRBV29-1
clone_size: NA
d_call: TRBD2

cdr3_nt: TGTGCCAGCAGCTTAGGAGGGGCCCACTCTGGAAACACCATATATTTT
cdr3_aa: CASSLGGAHSGNTIYF
j_call: TRBJ1-3
v_call: TRBV7-2
clone_size: few
d_call: NA

cdr3_nt: TGCAGCGTTGGACAGAATGAAAAACTGTTTTTT
cdr3_aa: CSVGQNEKLFF
j_call: TRBJ1-4
v_call: TRBV29-1
clone_size: NA
d_call: NA

cdr3_nt: TGTGCCAGCAGTTTGGGACGGGGTGGTACTGAAGCTTTCTTT
cdr3_aa: CASSLGRGGTEAFF
j_call: TRBJ1-1
v_call: TRBV10-2
clone_size: NA
d_call: NA

cdr3_nt: TGTGCCAGCAGTGAATTATTCGGGTCGGATGAGGCTTTCTTT
cdr3_aa: CASSELFGSDEAFF
j_call: TRBJ1-1
v_call: TRBV25-1
clone_size: NA
d_call: NA

cdr3_nt: TGCAGCGGTGCGGGGAGTTATGGCTACACCTTC
cdr3_aa: CSGAGSYGYTF
j_call: TRBJ1-2
v_call: TRBV29-1
clone_size: NA
d_call: NA

cdr3_nt: TGTGCCAGCAGCCCTGGGTGGGGAGGGCTTGAAGCTTTCTTT
cdr3_aa: CASSPGWGGLEAFF
j_call: TRBJ1-1
v_call: TRBV28
clone_size: NA
d_call: NA

cdr3_nt: TGCAGCGTTGATGGTCTAGCGGGTAACACCTACGAGCAGTACTTC
cdr3_aa: CSVDGLAGNTYEQYF
j_call: TRBJ2-7
v_call: TRBV29-1
clone_size: many
d_call: TRBD2